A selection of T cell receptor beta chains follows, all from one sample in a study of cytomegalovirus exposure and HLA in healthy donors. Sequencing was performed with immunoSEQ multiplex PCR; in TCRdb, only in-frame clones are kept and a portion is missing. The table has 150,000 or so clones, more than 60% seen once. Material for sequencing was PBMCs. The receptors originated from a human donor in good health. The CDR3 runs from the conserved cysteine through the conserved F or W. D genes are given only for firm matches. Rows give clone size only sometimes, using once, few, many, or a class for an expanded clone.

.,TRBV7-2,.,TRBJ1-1,CASSQGPRVQAFF,TGTGCCAGCAGCCAGGGCCCTAGGGTCCAAGCTTTCTTT
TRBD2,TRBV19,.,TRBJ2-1,CASSITSGGANEQFF,TGTGCCAGTAGTATCACTAGCGGGGGGGCGAATGAGCAGTTCTTC
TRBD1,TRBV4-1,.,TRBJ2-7,CASSQTGESYEQYF,TGCGCCAGCAGCCAAACAGGGGAGTCCTACGAGCAGTACTTC
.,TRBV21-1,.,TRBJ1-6,CASSRRGSSYNSPLHF,TGTGCCAGCAGCCGGCGGGGGAGCTCCTATAATTCACCCCTCCACTTT
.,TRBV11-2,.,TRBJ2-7,CASSLSTTYEQYF,TGTGCCAGCAGCTTGAGTACCACCTACGAGCAGTACTTC
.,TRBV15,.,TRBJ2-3,CATSRDRGPADTQYF,TGTGCCACCAGCAGAGATAGGGGTCCGGCAGATACGCAGTATTTT
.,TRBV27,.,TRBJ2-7,CASSLRGFVDEQYF,TGTGCCAGCAGTTTACGGGGGTTCGTCGACGAGCAGTACTTC
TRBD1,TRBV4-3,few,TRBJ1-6,CASSRDTNTGASPLHF,TGCGCCAGCAGCCGAGACACCAATACAGGGGCTTCACCCCTCCACTTT
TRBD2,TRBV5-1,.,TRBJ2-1,CASSFGLAGAGEQFF,TGCGCCAGCAGCTTTGGACTAGCGGGGGCCGGTGAGCAGTTCTTC
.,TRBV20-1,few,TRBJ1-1,CSGSGNTEAFF,TGCAGTGGCTCAGGGAACACTGAAGCTTTCTTT
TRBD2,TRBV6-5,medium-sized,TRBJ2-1,CASNPTAGGRNEQFF,TGTGCCAGCAATCCTACGGCGGGGGGGCGGAATGAGCAGTTCTTC
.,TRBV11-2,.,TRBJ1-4,CASSLSAGRSEKLFF,TGTGCCAGCAGCTTATCGGCAGGGCGGAGTGAAAAACTGTTTTTT
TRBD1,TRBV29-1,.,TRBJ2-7,CSAGQGAREQYF,TGCAGCGCCGGACAGGGGGCGCGGGAGCAGTACTTC
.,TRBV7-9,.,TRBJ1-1,CASSKIETEAFF,TGTGCCAGCAGCAAAATAGAAACTGAAGCTTTCTTT
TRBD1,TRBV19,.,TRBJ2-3,CASSIGQGSTDTQYF,TGTGCCAGTAGTATCGGACAGGGGAGCACAGATACGCAGTATTTT
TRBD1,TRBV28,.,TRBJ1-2,CASSLHRGYGYTF,TGTGCCAGCAGTTTACACAGGGGTTATGGCTACACCTTC
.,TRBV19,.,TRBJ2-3,CASTEQTSTDTQYF,TGTGCCAGTACCGAGCAGACTAGCACAGATACGCAGTATTTT
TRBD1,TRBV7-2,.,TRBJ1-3,CASSPRTGTGNTIYF,TGTGCCAGCAGCCCCCGGACAGGGACTGGAAACACCATATATTTT
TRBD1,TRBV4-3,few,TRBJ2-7,CASSQDREQGDLYEQYF,TGCGCCAGCAGCCAAGATCGGGAACAGGGGGACCTCTACGAGCAGTACTTC
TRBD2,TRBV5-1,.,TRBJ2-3,CASSPGLVSTDTQYF,TGCGCCAGCAGCCCGGGACTAGTGAGCACAGATACGCAGTATTTT
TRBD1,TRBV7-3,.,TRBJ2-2,CASSATGGTYGELFF,TGTGCCAGCAGCGCGACAGGGGGGACGTACGGGGAGCTGTTTTTT
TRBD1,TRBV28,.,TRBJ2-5,CASSQPDRAETQYF,TGTGCCAGCAGTCAACCGGACAGGGCGGAGACCCAGTACTTC
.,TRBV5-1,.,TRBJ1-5,CASSPPQARANQPQHF,TGCGCCAGCAGCCCTCCTCAAGCCAGGGCAAATCAGCCCCAGCATTTT
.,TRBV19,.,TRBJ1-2,CASHYRAEGYTF,TGTGCCAGTCATTACAGGGCTGAGGGCTACACCTTC
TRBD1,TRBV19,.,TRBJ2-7,CASSMGTGPYEQYF,TGTGCCAGTAGTATGGGGACAGGGCCCTACGAGCAGTACTTC
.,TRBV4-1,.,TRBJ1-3,CASSQIQLSGGNTIYF,TGCGCCAGCAGCCAAATTCAGTTGTCGGGGGGAAACACCATATATTTT
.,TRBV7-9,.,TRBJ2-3,CASSLGPRNTQYF,TGTGCCAGCAGCTTAGGACCCAGGAATACGCAGTATTTT
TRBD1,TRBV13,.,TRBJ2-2,CASSRRDRFDEGELFF,TGTGCCAGCAGTCGTCGGGACAGATTTGATGAAGGGGAGCTGTTTTTT
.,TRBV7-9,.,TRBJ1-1,CASSLAYSNTEAFF,TGTGCCAGCAGCTTAGCGTACAGCAACACTGAAGCTTTCTTT
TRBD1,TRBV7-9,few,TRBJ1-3,CASSPRDRGDNTIYF,TGTGCCAGCAGCCCGCGGGACAGGGGAGACAACACCATATATTTT
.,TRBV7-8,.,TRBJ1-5,CASSLDHSSNQPQHF,TGTGCCAGCAGCTTAGATCATTCTAGCAATCAGCCCCAGCATTTT
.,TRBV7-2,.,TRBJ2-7,CASSDRYEQYF,TGTGCCAGCAGCGACAGGTACGAGCAGTACTTC
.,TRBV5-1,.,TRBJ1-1,CASSPMDSMNTEAFF,TGCGCCAGCAGCCCCATGGACAGTATGAACACTGAAGCTTTCTTT
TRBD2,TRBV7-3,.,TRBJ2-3,CASSPYLAGNTDTQYF,TGTGCCAGCAGCCCGTATTTAGCGGGGAACACAGATACGCAGTATTTT
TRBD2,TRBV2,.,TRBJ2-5,CGGRAQETQYF,TGTGGCGGGAGGGCCCAAGAGACCCAGTACTTC
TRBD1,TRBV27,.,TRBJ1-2,CASSLDRDGYGYTF,TGTGCCAGCAGCCTGGACAGGGATGGCTATGGCTACACCTTC
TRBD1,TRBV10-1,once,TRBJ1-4,CASSGDSNNEKLFF,TGCGCCAGCAGTGGGGACAGCAATAATGAAAAACTGTTTTTT
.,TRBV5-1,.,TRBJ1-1,CASSLVIGGNTEAFF,TGCGCCAGCAGCTTGGTTATTGGGGGCAACACTGAAGCTTTCTTT
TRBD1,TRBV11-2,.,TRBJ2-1,CASSPQGGRYNEQFF,TGTGCCAGCAGCCCACAGGGGGGACGCTACAATGAGCAGTTCTTC
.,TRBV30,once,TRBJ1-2,CAWSPPISGNYGYTF,TGTGCCTGGAGTCCACCCATATCAGGGAACTATGGCTACACCTTC
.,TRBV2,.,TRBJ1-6,CASSRHPSSYNSPLHF,TGTGCCAGCAGTCGACATCCGAGCTCCTATAATTCACCCCTCCACTTT
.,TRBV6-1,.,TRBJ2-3,CASSWTSTDTQYF,TGTGCCAGCAGTTGGACTAGCACAGATACGCAGTATTTT
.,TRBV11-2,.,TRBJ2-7,CASSLNFNYEQYF,TGTGCCAGCAGCTTAAACTTCAACTACGAGCAGTACTTC
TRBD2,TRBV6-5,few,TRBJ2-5,CASSLAGGMETQYF,TGTGCCAGCAGTCTAGCGGGGGGAATGGAGACCCAGTACTTC
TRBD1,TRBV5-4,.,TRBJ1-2,CASSLLGAGGYGYTF,TGTGCCAGCAGCTTGCTTGGGGCAGGGGGGTATGGCTACACCTTC
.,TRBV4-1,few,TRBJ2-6,CASSQGTASGANVLTF,TGCGCCAGCAGCCAAGGGACAGCCTCTGGGGCCAACGTCCTGACTTTC
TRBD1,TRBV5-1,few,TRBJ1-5,CASSLLGQQNQPQHF,TGCGCCAGCAGCTTATTGGGACAGCAGAATCAGCCCCAGCATTTT
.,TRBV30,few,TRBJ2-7,CAWRTGSYEQYF,TGTGCCTGGAGGACTGGCTCCTACGAGCAGTACTTC
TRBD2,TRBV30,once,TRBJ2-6,CAWSAWRESGALSGANVLTF,TGTGCCTGGAGCGCATGGCGGGAGAGCGGGGCGCTCTCTGGGGCCAACGTCCTGACTTTC
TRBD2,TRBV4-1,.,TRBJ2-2,CASSQVVAGLRTGELFF,TGCGCCAGCAGCCAAGTTGTAGCGGGGTTGCGAACCGGGGAGCTGTTTTTT